This T cell receptor beta chain was captured by sequencing in a study of spatial heterogeneity in lung cancer. Study background: An average of more than ten raw reads was observed per unique TCR and UMI combination. Study-wide results and caveats: In blood, ubiquitous expanded tumor TCRs appeared more at resection than follow-up.

From the 5' RACE reads, TCRdb called clonotypes with MiXCR, one entry per CDR3 protein. The sample includes approximately 39,000 distinct CDR3 sequences, less than 9% of them seen just once. This sample's time point: sample taken at primary tumor resection. There were roughly 72 donors, all of them untreated patients with early-stage non-small cell lung cancer. Researchers sequenced whole RNA taken from tumor, nontumor lung or frozen PBMC without sorting. Remarks on this clonotype: Its target is unknown.

Trimming took off 0 bases at V and 0 bases at J, with 15 bases between the two ends. Germline V lookup: CDR1 MNHEY, CDR2 SVGAGI. The CDR3 has 17 residues. The source material was PBMCs, sampled at surgery. This chain uses TRBV6-5 with TRBJ2-7, with a tentative D call TRBD1 (6 bases). The origin of this receptor is a female donor with early-stage non-small cell lung cancer. CDR3 DNA: TGTGCCAGCAGTTACTCGTTGCGACAGGCCGGCTCCTACGAGCAGTACTTC. Translated: CASSYSLRQAGSYEQYF.